The 9 T cell receptor beta chains in this list originate from one sample, sequenced in a study of T cell responses to AZD1222 COVID-19 vaccine. Sequencing was performed with immunoSEQ multiplex PCR; in TCRdb, only in-frame clones are kept and a portion is missing. Of about 150,000 clones in the sample, under 95% were seen once. Sequencing was performed on peripheral blood, taken 28 days after the second AZD1222 dose. The receptor set was obtained from an adult who received the AZD1222 COVID-19 vaccine.

The rearrangement joins TRBV6-5 to TRBJ2-4; D is possibly TRBD2 (6 bases). The CDR3 runs to 15 residues. Germline CDR1 reads MNHEY; CDR2 reads SVGAGI. With 0 bases removed from V and 7 bases from J, the gap between germline ends came to 13 bases. The CDR3 DNA reads TGTGCCAGCAGTTACTCGTTCGGAGGGACGAACATTCAGTACTTC. Amino acids: CASSYSFGGTNIQYF.

V usage is TRBV7-2 and J usage is TRBJ2-7; 11 positions match TRBD1. There are 17 residues in the CDR3. V gave up 5 bases and J gave up 4 bases; unmatched junction bases: 13. Germline V gene sequence: CDR1 SGHTA, CDR2 FQGNSA. The CDR3 region has the DNA TGTGCCAGCAGCCCGTATAACCCGGACAGGGGGCAATACGAGCAGTACTTC. This codes for CASSPYNPDRGQYEQYF.

The chain couples TRBV6-2 or TRBV6-3 to TRBJ1-2; D not resolved. CDR1 and CDR2 from the germline V gene are MNHEY and SVGEGT. The CDR3 has 14 amino acids. Trimming left V 2 bases short and J 7 bases short, with 14 bases between. For the CDR3, the DNA is TGTGCCAGCAGTTACAGATCGATCAGGTTTGGCTACACCTTC. Protein: CASSYRSIRFGYTF.

V and J are TRBV19 and TRBJ1-1, with TRBD1 as a possible D gene (5 bases). V was trimmed by 4 bases and J by 0 bases, leaving 12 bases between them. This CDR3 contains 15 residues. Per the germline V gene, CDR1 is LNHDA and CDR2 is SQIVND (reference sequence). The CDR3 here is CASSSAGTVNTEAFF. In nucleotides, the CDR3 is TGTGCCAGTAGTAGCGCCGGGACGGTGAACACTGAAGCTTTCTTT.

This clone was found once. This chain joins TRBV10-2 and TRBJ2-5; D not certain. This CDR3 has 13 residues. Germline V CDR1 and CDR2: WSHSY, SAAADI. Trimming cost V 1 base and J 3 bases, with 6 bases left between them. CDR3 loop: CASSEYGEETQYF. DNA of the CDR3: TGCGCCAGCAGTGAGTACGGCGAAGAGACCCAGTACTTC.

This CDR3 is CASETGRSGNTIYF. CDR3 in DNA: TGTGCCAGTGAGACAGGCCGCTCTGGAAACACCATATATTTT. V and J are TRBV27 and TRBJ1-3; a possible D gene is TRBD1 (6 bases). V was shortened by 9 bases and J by 0 bases, with 12 bases between the two germline ends. This CDR3 spans 14 amino acids. Germline V gene lookup returns CDR1 MNHEY and CDR2 SMNVEV (reference sequence).

This clone was seen just once. The V and J genes are TRBV7-9 and TRBJ2-1, with 10 nucleotides matching TRBD2. The germline gives CDR1 SEHNR, CDR2 FQNEAQ (reference sequence). The CDR3 extends over 19 amino acids. Losses at the gene ends were 5 bases for V and 3 bases for J; bases not matched to a gene: 16. The CDR3 sequence is CASSLVGASGSSHYNEQFF. DNA of the CDR3: TGTGCCAGCAGCCTTGTAGGGGCTAGCGGGAGTTCCCACTACAATGAGCAGTTCTTC.

The V gene is TRBV4-2, the J gene TRBJ2-1; 7 positions match TRBD2. CDR1 LGHNA and CDR2 YNFKEQ come from the germline V gene. After removal of 0 bases from V and 5 bases from J, the junction contained 4 bases not matched to a gene. The CDR3 covers 15 residues. The chain's CDR3 is CASSQDPREHNEQFF. CDR3 sequence (DNA): TGTGCCAGCAGCCAAGATCCGCGGGAGCACAATGAGCAGTTCTTC.

This chain uses TRBV27 with TRBJ1-2; possible D gene TRBD1, 5 bases. CDR3 size: 12 residues. The V gene lost 8 bases and the J gene lost 5 bases, with 12 bases spanning the gap. Germline V gene sequence: CDR1 MNHEY, CDR2 SMNVEV (reference sequence). CDR3: CASGRGLYGYTF. In nucleotides, the CDR3 is TGTGCCAGCGGTAGGGGACTATATGGCTACACCTTC.